This TCR beta chain originates from a study of blood T cell repertoires in COVID-19. Recruits, aged roughly 18 to 100 years, lived in 25 or so US areas. Participants' own reports of clinical history determined their cohort assignment. Each exposed participant met a COVID-19 case in the 2 weeks preceding study entry. From germline, CDR1 is SGHTA and CDR2 FQGNSA. V was trimmed by 0 bases and J by 5 bases, leaving 14 bases between them. The CDR3 loop spans 17 amino acids. Original data processing: Reference gene primers were amplified, and this amplification served to estimate nucleated cell counts. Some clones are missing from TCRdb's copy, which holds only in-frame ones; the method was immunoSEQ multiplex PCR. Clone size and V and J calls were adopted from that table, with D and trimming inferred from the DNA. The profile shows 200,000 to 250,000 clones, nearly 90% of them singletons.

This clonotype originated in a man aged 25 to 40 who had been exposed to COVID-19. The sequenced material came from PBMCs or T cells enriched from blood (not recorded which). The chain has TRBV7-2 and TRBJ1-6, with a tentative D call TRBD1 (6 bases). The CDR3 loop reads CASSLAFGQTDNSPLHF. In nucleotides, the CDR3 is TGTGCCAGCAGCTTAGCTTTCGGACAGACCGATAATTCACCCCTCCACTTT.